The 17 T cell receptor beta chains reported below all come from one sample, sequenced in a study of OX40 agonist ivuxolimab in advanced cancers. Sequencing used immunoSEQ multiplex PCR; TCRdb keeps in-frame clones, though not all of them. The table shows about 76,000 clones, with 85% to 90% occurring only once. Specimen: CD4+ or CD8+ T cells sorted from blood, collected in a trial of the OX40 agonist ivuxolimab. These receptors all stem from an adult with an advanced solid tumor such as melanoma, head and neck, liver or kidney cancer.

The gene calls are TRBV5-6 and TRBJ2-3; 9 nucleotides match TRBD1. This CDR3 spans 13 amino acids. With V trimmed by 3 bases and J by 6 bases, 2 bases remained unmatched. Per the germline V gene, CDR1 is SGHDT and CDR2 is YYEEEE. CDR3 DNA: TGTGCCAGCAGCTCTGACAGGGGGGATACGCAGTATTTT. It yields the protein CASSSDRGDTQYF.

This sequence joins TRBV5-1 and TRBJ1-5, with D unresolved. Germline assignment: CDR1 SGHRS and CDR2 YFSETQ. The CDR3 spans 12 residues. Trimming took off 7 bases at V and 0 bases at J, with 5 bases between the two ends. The CDR3 reads CASPSSNQPQHF. The DNA for the CDR3 is TGCGCCAGCCCGAGTAGCAATCAGCCCCAGCATTTT.

The chain joins TRBV27 to TRBJ2-4; D perhaps matches TRBD2 (7 bases). The CDR3 has 17 residues. Trimming pared 3 bases from V and 12 bases from J, leaving 27 bases between. Germline V gene sequence: CDR1 MNHEY, CDR2 SMNVEV (reference sequence). The CDR3, as DNA: TGTGCCAGCAGTTTTCTGCCGGCGGGGGCCTCACCGAAGGCTCAGTACTTC. This gives the protein CASSFLPAGASPKAQYF.

CDR3 DNA sequence: TGCGCCAGCAGCCCAAGCGGGGGGGCCGATGAGACCCAGTACTTC. It codes for CASSPSGGADETQYF. The J gene is TRBJ2-5, the V gene TRBV10-1, with 10 bases matching TRBD2. The CDR3 spans 15 residues. Trimming at V came to 6 bases and at J to 5 bases, leaving 9 bases not matched to a gene. Germline CDR1 WNHNN, CDR2 SYGVQD (reference sequence).

This chain links TRBV2 with TRBJ1-5; TRBD1 aligns across 10 bases. The V gene's germline CDR1 is SNHLY and CDR2 FYNNEI. J was trimmed by 6 bases and V by 2 bases; bases with no gene match: 4. CDR3 length equals 15 residues. The CDR3 sequence: CASSETTGGGQPQHF. The CDR3, as DNA: TGTGCCAGCAGTGAAACGACAGGGGGCGGTCAGCCCCAGCATTTT.

CDR3 amino acids: CASSTEGTGELFF. CDR3 in DNA: TGCGCCAGCAGCACAGAAGGAACCGGGGAGCTGTTTTTT. This sequence joins TRBV5-1 and TRBJ2-2; no firm D call. Germline-derived CDR1 and CDR2 are SGHRS and YFSETQ. This CDR3 is built from 13 residues. V shed 4 bases and J shed 5 bases, with 9 bases lying between them.

The rearrangement links TRBV28 to TRBJ1-1; D not resolved. Germline assignment: CDR1 MDHEN and CDR2 SYDVKM. Trimming pared 7 bases from V and 3 bases from J, leaving 15 bases between. The CDR3 has 14 residues. CDR3 protein: CASNIPGSDTEAFF. The CDR3, as DNA: TGTGCCAGCAACATTCCAGGATCCGACACTGAAGCTTTCTTT.

CDR3 in DNA: TGTGCCAGCAGCTTGTTTTTGTCGGGGGCGGGAAATGAAAAACTGTTTTTT. It encodes CASSLFLSGAGNEKLFF. The chain joins TRBV11-2 to TRBJ1-4; the D gene is possibly TRBD1 (6 bases). The CDR3 has 17 amino acids. Trimming took 3 bases from V and 5 from J, leaving 19 bases between them. The germline V gene encodes CDR1 SGHAT and CDR2 FQNNGV.

This clone came up once. The chain links TRBV19 to TRBJ2-2; no reliable D call. Per the germline V gene, CDR1 is LNHDA and CDR2 is SQIVND (reference sequence). V lost 10 bases to trimming and J lost 0 bases, with 15 bases between them. The CDR3 sequence is 15 residues long. CDR3 DNA sequence: TGTGCCACCCGAGTCGGGCAGGCGAACACCGGGGAGCTGTTTTTT. As protein: CATRVGQANTGELFF.

The gene calls are TRBV9 and TRBJ1-2; no definite D call. With 5 bases removed from V and 11 bases from J, the gap between germline ends came to 22 bases. In germline, CDR1 is SGDLS, CDR2 YYNGEE. The CDR3 has 14 residues. The CDR3 region has the DNA TGTGCCAGCAGTGAGGGTGGGTGGGCAGCCGGGTACACCTTC. It codes for CASSEGGWAAGYTF.

The chain joins TRBV5-1 to TRBJ1-3, with a tentative D call TRBD1 (6 bases). The CDR3 consists of 15 residues. The germline gives CDR1 SGHRS, CDR2 YFSETQ. V was clipped by 2 bases and J by 0 bases, with 9 bases between them. DNA of the CDR3: TGCGCCAGCAGCTTAGTACAGGGCTCTGGAAACACCATATATTTT. Protein product: CASSLVQGSGNTIYF.

The rearrangement joins TRBV6-5 to TRBJ2-1, with TRBD2 matching over 9 bases. Germline V gene lookup returns CDR1 MNHEY and CDR2 SVGAGI. This CDR3 comprises 15 residues. J lost 7 bases, V lost 8 bases, and 12 bases had no gene match. CDR3 region: CASGVAGAPRNEQFF. The CDR3 DNA reads as TGTGCCAGCGGCGTAGCGGGGGCCCCTAGGAATGAGCAGTTCTTC.

The chain employs TRBV7-9 and TRBJ1-1; D is unresolved. Trimming removed 2 bases from V and 1 base from J, with 11 bases in between. CDR1 is SEHNR and CDR2 is FQNEAQ in the germline V gene (reference sequence). The CDR3 spans 15 residues. As DNA, the CDR3 is TGTGCCAGCAGCTTACATGATAACTCGAACACTGAAGCTTTCTTT. Residues: CASSLHDNSNTEAFF.

The rearrangement joins TRBV14 to TRBJ2-7, with D unresolved. Trimming took 3 bases from V and 4 from J, leaving 10 bases between them. Germline CDR1 SGHDN, CDR2 FVKESK. The CDR3 covers 13 residues. CDR3 nucleotides: TGTGCCAGCAGCCAGGCCCCGAGGTACGAGCAGTACGTC. Translation gives CASSQAPRYEQYV.

This chain links TRBV18 with TRBJ1-5; TRBD1 matches at 9 bases. The J segment lost 6 bases and the V segment lost 3 bases, leaving 3 bases of the junction unmatched. From germline, CDR1 is KGHSH and CDR2 LQKENI. The CDR3 contains 14 residues. In nucleotides, the CDR3 is TGTGCCAGCTCACCGGACAGGGGTGCTCAGCCCCAGCATTTT. This sequence encodes CASSPDRGAQPQHF.

The gene calls are TRBV6-5 and TRBJ1-2, with D perhaps TRBD1 (5 bases). Germline V gene sequence: CDR1 MNHEY, CDR2 SVGAGI. This CDR3 contains 16 residues. V was shortened by 0 bases and J by 1 base, with 12 bases between the two germline ends. CDR3 loop: CASSYSSRDYNYGYTF. The DNA of the CDR3 is TGTGCCAGCAGTTACTCGTCGCGGGACTATAACTATGGCTACACCTTC.

This chain connects TRBV27 to TRBJ2-2, with 8 bases matching TRBD1. V gave up 3 bases and J gave up 6 bases; unmatched junction bases: 3. Per germline, CDR1 MNHEY and CDR2 SMNVEV (reference sequence). The length of the CDR3 is 14 residues. This CDR3 is CASSFGTGAGELFF. For the CDR3, the DNA is TGTGCCAGCAGTTTCGGGACAGGAGCCGGGGAGCTGTTTTTT.